This T cell receptor (beta chain) stems from a study of T cell repertoires in cytomegalovirus infection. Study summary: Through public TCR beta signatures, both CMV infection and matching HLA type were indicated. Overall study results and limits: Carriers of CMV and the relevant HLA type were discriminated by public TCR beta frequency. It was HLA-C-restricted CMV-specific TCR beta clonotypes that dominated the response ex vivo.

The CDR3 totals 14 residues. The V end was cut by 6 bases, the J end by 7 bases, with 15 bases between. TCRdb called the reads again in MiXCR, with one record for every CDR3 protein. The sample has over 300,000 distinct CDR3 sequences; roughly a sixth are singletons. The table lists this clonotype with many counts. Its antigen remains unknown. The TCR comes from a human donor in good health (CMV status not recorded). Some clones in this sample may be carry-over from other donors' samples. Sequencing was carried out using PBMCs. The chain employs TRBV12-3 or TRBV12-4 and TRBJ1-4, with D maybe TRBD1 (6 bases). The CDR3 DNA is TGTGCCAGCAGACGCACGGGGGGCAGTGAAAAACTGTTTTTT. It encodes CASRRTGGSEKLFF.